Listed here is a single TCR beta chain. Its antigen is as yet unknown. Profiled with immunoSEQ multiplex PCR; TCRdb holds only in-frame clones, not every one. The sample lists under 200,000 clones, approximately 90% occurring once. The data stem from a study of radiation and T cells in renal cell carcinoma. CDR1 SGDLS and CDR2 YYNGEE come from the germline V gene. This CDR3 has 17 residues. Trimming cost V 2 bases and J 8 bases; bases outside gene matches: 16. Whole-study results and caveats: In blood, top tumor clones expanded by 2 weeks, shrinking by 4.

Stated time point: blood 4 weeks post-SBRT, at nephrectomy. Treatment given: 15 Gy SBRT to primary tumor, nephrectomy 4 weeks later. Nephrectomy followed 15 Gy stereotactic body radiation by 4 weeks. After SBRT, blood was collected at 2 and 4 weeks, plus baseline. Sequenced here: blood, sampled from a patient whose treatment included radiotherapy and nephrectomy. The TCR sequence derives from a woman aged 45 to 65 with renal cell carcinoma. The V and J genes are TRBV9 and TRBJ1-2; TRBD1 matches 9 bases. The CDR3 region has the DNA TGTGCCAGCAGCGTGGCCGGGACAGGGTTCCTTAGGGGCGGCTACACCTTC. Its translation is CASSVAGTGFLRGGYTF. The full variable domain, its missing parts supplied by reference TRBV9 and TRBJ1-2, is DSGVTQTPKHLITATGQRVTLRCSPRSGDLSVYWYQQSLDQGLQFLIQYYNGEERAKGNILERFSAQQFPDLHSELNLSSLELGDSALYFCASSVAGTGFLRGGYTFGSGTRLTVV.